Below, 26 T cell receptor beta chains from the same sample are listed, as sequenced in a study of tumor and adjacent non-tumor tissue in lung cancer. TCRbeta libraries were built with three rounds of nested PCR, modified from ARM-PCR. In TCRdb, the multiplex PCR reads were re-called with MiXCR into one record per CDR3 protein. The sample carries approximately 77,000 distinct CDR3 sequences, approximately 80% recorded once. RNA was extracted from bulk tissue without any cell sorting. The normal lung tissue was taken more than 3 cm from the tumor edge. Sequencing used distant non-tumor lung tissue. Receptor source: a man aged 55 to 70 with non-small cell lung cancer.

Of note for this clonotype: The germline gene is not matched at one end of the junction; a read error may be the cause. The rearrangement joins TRBV12-3 or TRBV12-4 to TRBJ2-6; D tentatively fits TRBD1 or TRBD2 (5 bases each). The CDR3 is made up of 15 amino acids. The chain's CDR3 is CASIQGRSGAIVLTF. The CDR3 nucleotides are TGCGCCAGCATCCAGGGACGATCTGGGGCCATCGTCCTGACTTTC.

Worth noting for this clonotype: One junction end disagrees with the germline gene, perhaps due to a read error. V usage is TRBV5-4 and J usage is TRBJ1-1, with 7 nucleotides matching TRBD1. The CDR3 covers 14 residues. Per the germline V gene, CDR1 is SGHNT and CDR2 is YYREEE (reference sequence). The DNA for the CDR3 is TGTGTCAGCAGCGCTACAGGGGTGAGTGCTGAAGCATTCTTT. It translates to CVSSATGVSAEAFF. Filled out from reference TRBV5-4 and TRBJ1-1, the complete variable domain reads ETGVTQSPTHLIKTRGQQVTLRCSSQSGHNTVSWYQQALGQGPQFIFQYYREEENGRGNFPPRFSGLQFPNYSSELNVNALELDDSALYLCVSSATGVSAEAFFGQGTRLTVV.

This chain connects TRBV20-1 to TRBJ1-1, with D unresolved. Germline loops: CDR1 DFQATT, CDR2 SNEGSKA (reference sequence). Between the trimmed V and J ends, which lost 5 bases and 4 bases, there was a span of 17 bases. The CDR3 runs to 14 residues. The CDR3 protein is CSARAVADVTEAFF. In DNA form, the CDR3 reads TGCAGTGCTCGGGCGGTGGCTGATGTCACTGAAGCTTTCTTT.

This clonotype is labeled as medium-sized. This chain connects TRBV11-2 to TRBJ1-1; TRBD1 might be the D (6 bases). Germline assignment: CDR1 SGHAT and CDR2 FQNNGV. Trimming took 0 bases from V and 3 from J, leaving 11 bases between them. This CDR3 has 15 residues. For the CDR3, the DNA is TGTGCCAGCAGCTTAGATCCAGGGGCTTACACTGAAGCTTTCTTT. Its translation: CASSLDPGAYTEAFF.

Comments on this clonotype: In this CDR3 the conserved last residue, phenylalanine or tryptophan, is missing, so a read error is likely. The limits of the CDR3 on the DNA are not certain, so only TCRdb's listed CDR3 is given. V is TRBV11-3 and J is TRBJ2-3; the DNA was not compared with TRBD1, the D call given in the table. Germline V gene lookup returns CDR1 SGHNT and CDR2 YENEEA. The CDR3 is 13 residues long, ends included. This CDR3 is CASSFQGADTPYS.

This clonotype was seen a single time. At one boundary the junction diverges from the germline segment, which might be a read error. This chain connects TRBV11-2 to TRBJ2-3; 10 positions agree with TRBD2. Germline V gene data show CDR1 as SGHAT and CDR2 as FQNNGV. The CDR3 runs 14 residues. The chain's CDR3 is CAGSFLAGGVHQYF. In nucleotides, the CDR3 is TGTGCCGGCAGCTTTTTAGCGGGGGGAGTTCATCAGTATTTT.

The chain couples TRBV6-5 to TRBJ2-3; TRBD1 or TRBD2 may be the D gene (6 bases each). The length of the CDR3 is 15 residues. The V end was cut by 6 bases, the J end by 14 bases, with 27 bases between. Germline values: CDR1 MNHEY, CDR2 SVGAGI. DNA for the CDR3: TGTGCCAGCAGAGACAAGGTCGGGGGCACCGATACCCGGTATTTT. Protein: CASRDKVGGTDTRYF.

As for this clonotype: Just one base apart from a much larger clone, this may be a read error. The chain uses TRBV5-5 and TRBJ1-6; tentative D call: TRBD1 (6 bases). This CDR3 is 17 amino acids long. Germline V lookup: CDR1 SGHKS, CDR2 YYEKEE (reference sequence). CDR3 sequence: CASSLDGQSPFNSPFHF. CDR3 DNA sequence: TGTGCCAGCAGCTTGGATGGACAGTCTCCATTTAATTCACCCTTCCACTTT.

For this clonotype: A much larger clone differs from this one at a single base, so this may be a read error. This chain joins TRBV6-5 and TRBJ1-2, with D possibly being TRBD1 (6 bases). The germline V gene encodes CDR1 MNHEY and CDR2 SVGAGI. Trimming took off 10 bases at V and 6 bases at J, with 15 bases between the two ends. The CDR3 covers 12 residues. CDR3 in amino acids: CAILGQNDGYTF. CDR3 DNA sequence: TGTGCCATCCTCGGACAGAATGATGGCTACACCTTC.

This clonotype has only one observation. The CDR3 does not close with the conserved phenylalanine or tryptophan, likely indicating a read error. The limits of the CDR3 on the DNA are not certain, so only TCRdb's listed CDR3 is given. This chain connects TRBV11-1 to TRBJ1-1; TRBD1 is the table's D call, not checked against the DNA. The CDR3 is made up of 14 amino acids, end residues included. Per germline, CDR1 SGHAT and CDR2 FQDESV (reference sequence). Here the CDR3 reads CANTTNGGNTEASC.

For this clonotype: Its ends do not fully match the called genes, so a read error is possible. J is TRBJ2-2 and V is TRBV20-1, with D perhaps TRBD2 (6 bases). Germline CDR1 and CDR2: DFQATT and SNEGSKA (reference sequence). This CDR3 comprises 17 residues. In nucleotides, the CDR3 is TGCAGTACTAGAGCTTCGGGTGACGGGAGCAACACCGGGGAGCTGTTTTTT. This gives the protein CSTRASGDGSNTGELFF.

This clonotype came up a few times. One end of the junction does not line up with germline, which may come from a read error. The chain is built from TRBV11-2 and TRBJ1-1; the D gene is possibly TRBD1 (6 bases). Germline V lookup: CDR1 SGHAT, CDR2 FQNNGV. The CDR3 covers 15 residues. The CDR3 DNA sequence: TGTGCCAGCAGTTTATTGTCCCGGGGGGACACTAAAGCTTTCTTT. Translated, it gives CASSLLSRGDTKAFF.

The chain joins TRBV20-1 to TRBJ2-1; a weak D match, TRBD2 (5 bases). This CDR3 is built from 15 residues. Germline V gives CDR1 DFQATT, CDR2 SNEGSKA (reference sequence). Trimming took off 1 base at V and 2 bases at J, with 12 bases between the two ends. CDR3 amino acids: CSARGLATPYNEQFF. CDR3 sequence (DNA): TGCAGTGCTAGAGGTCTAGCCACCCCCTACAATGAGCAGTTCTTC.

CDR3 coding DNA: TGCAGCGTTGCCCTTCATCACGATCAGCCCCAGCATTTT. As protein: CSVALHHDQPQHF. The rearrangement joins TRBV29-1 to TRBJ1-5; unclear D gene. The germline V and J ends were trimmed by 4 bases and 5 bases, with 12 bases remaining between them. The length of the CDR3 is 13 residues. The germline CDR1 and CDR2 sequences are SQVTM and ANQGSEA.

This clonotype was observed at least ten times. This chain connects TRBV20-1 to TRBJ2-1, with 9 bases identical to TRBD2. The V and J ends lost 1 base and 4 bases, in that order; junction bases with no gene match: 2. Germline V lookup: CDR1 DFQATT, CDR2 SNEGSKA (reference sequence). The CDR3 is 14 amino acids. The CDR3 nucleotides read TGCAGTGCTAGAGGACTAGCGGATTACAATGAGCAGTTCTTC. Its translation is CSARGLADYNEQFF.

As to this clonotype: The junction shows a germline mismatch at one end, possibly a read error. The rearrangement links TRBV4-1 to TRBJ1-1, with D possibly TRBD1 on 6 matching bases. This CDR3 is built from 17 residues. CDR1 and CDR2 (germline): MGHRA, YSYEKL. CDR3 region: CTSSQPTGGPRNTEAFF. The CDR3, as DNA: TGCACCAGCAGCCAACCGACAGGCGGGCCAAGGAACACTGAAGCTTTCTTC.

The gene calls are TRBV12-3 or TRBV12-4 and TRBJ2-5; D is undetermined. Trimming stripped 3 bases from V and 11 bases from J, with 10 bases between. The CDR3 has 11 residues. In DNA, the CDR3 is TGTGCCAGCAGTTTCGGTGCTGATCAGTACTTC. Protein: CASSFGADQYF.

On this clonotype itself: The CDR3 carries no conserved terminal phenylalanine or tryptophan, so it likely arises from a read error. V gene TRBV6-2 or TRBV6-3 combines with J gene TRBJ2-7; D possibly uses TRBD1 or TRBD2 (6 bases each). V lost 10 bases, J lost 2 bases, and 18 bases lay in between. From germline, CDR1 is MNHEY and CDR2 SVGEGT. The CDR3 length is 14 residues. DNA for the CDR3: TGTGCCAACATTCCACAGGGAGGAACCTACGAGCAGTACTAC. Translated, it gives CANIPQGGTYEQYY.

The chain recombines TRBV5-4 with TRBJ2-2; D might be TRBD2 (5 bases). There are 18 residues in the CDR3. V gave up 3 bases and J gave up 0 bases, with 18 bases separating them. CDR1 is SGHNT and CDR2 is YYREEE in the germline V gene (reference sequence). CDR3 residues: CASSSDGQRQTNTGELFF. The CDR3 DNA sequence: TGTGCCAGCAGCTCTGATGGTCAGCGGCAAACGAACACCGGGGAGCTGTTTTTT.

The gene calls are TRBV24-1 and TRBJ1-5; D ambiguous. The CDR3 extends over 12 amino acids. Germline lookup yields CDR1 KGHDR and CDR2 SFDVKD. The ends were cut back, 5 bases at V and 6 bases at J, with 7 bases in the middle. The CDR3 region is CATSVSGQPQHF. CDR3 in DNA: TGTGCCACCAGTGTATCGGGTCAGCCCCAGCATTTT.

To note about this clonotype: A junction end diverges from the germline sequence, so it may reflect a read error. The chain is built from TRBV7-9 and TRBJ2-1; possibly TRBD1 or TRBD2 for D (5 bases each). The CDR3 is 15 residues long. The V gene's germline CDR1 is SEHNR and CDR2 FQNEAQ (reference sequence). The DNA of the CDR3 is TGTGCCGGCAGCTTGAGGGGTGTCTCCTACAATGAGCAGTTCTTC. It specifies CAGSLRGVSYNEQFF.

On this clonotype itself: Because the CDR3 is missing its conserved closing phenylalanine or tryptophan, this is likely a read error. V gene TRBV11-2 combines with J gene TRBJ2-3, with D perhaps TRBD2 (6 bases). Germline V gene sequence: CDR1 SGHAT, CDR2 FQNNGV. The CDR3 is 15 amino acids. Here the CDR3 reads CASSFFLAMADTQYV. The CDR3, as DNA: TGTGCCAGCAGCTTTTTCCTAGCGATGGCAGATACACAGTATGTT.

Remarks on this clonotype: The junction does not match germline at one end; this may be a read error. This sequence joins TRBV4-1 and TRBJ2-5, with no clear D. The germline V gene encodes CDR1 MGHRA and CDR2 YSYEKL. This CDR3 region has 16 residues. The DNA for the CDR3 is TGCGCCAGCATCCAAGTGGGTAGGGTTATACAAGAGACCCAGTACTTC. It encodes CASIQVGRVIQETQYF.

The J gene is TRBJ1-2, the V gene TRBV7-9; D uncertain. Germline-derived CDR1 and CDR2 are SEHNR and FQNEAQ (reference sequence). Trimming shortened V by 6 bases and J by 14 bases, and 22 bases separated the two germline ends. The CDR3 is 13 residues long. The CDR3 coding sequence is TGTGCCAGCAGTCTACGGTCAGGACCTGCTGGTACCTTC. Translating it yields CASSLRSGPAGTF.

In its sample, this clonotype was seen a few times. A read error may be the cause here, since a much bigger clone is one base away. CDR3 residues: CASSPRLWSNEQFF. DNA of the CDR3: TGTGCCAGCAGCCCCCGACTATGGAGCAATGAGCAGTTCTTC. J is TRBJ2-1 and V is TRBV5-6, with a possible D match to TRBD2 (5 bases). CDR1 SGHDT and CDR2 YYEEEE come from the germline V gene. CDR3 length: 14 residues. Trimming removed 4 bases at V and 6 bases at J, with 14 bases between.

V usage is TRBV20-1 and J usage is TRBJ2-5, with 15 nucleotides matching TRBD2. This CDR3 has 15 residues. V shed 6 bases and J 6 bases; nucleotides not matched to a gene: 8. Germline V lookup: CDR1 DFQATT, CDR2 SNEGSKA (reference sequence). This CDR3 is CSAWTGLAGGKTQYF. The DNA for the CDR3 is TGCAGTGCCTGGACAGGACTAGCGGGAGGGAAGACCCAGTACTTC.